The 18 T cell receptor beta chains in this list originate from one sample, sequenced in a study of T cell changes during pregnancy in multiple sclerosis. Assay used: immunoSEQ multiplex PCR; TCRdb lists only in-frame clones, some missing. The sample has more than 55,000 clones, around 93% seen once; the top ten hold 0.85%. This specimen was peripheral blood, taken in the first trimester of pregnancy. The receptors were sampled from a female donor with multiple sclerosis, enrolled in a pregnancy study.

The chain carries TRBV7-6 and TRBJ2-3; the D gene is possibly TRBD2 (5 bases). V lost 5 bases to trimming and J lost 7 bases, with 16 bases between them. The CDR3 has 14 amino acids. Germline V gene lookup returns CDR1 SGHVS and CDR2 FNYEAQ. CDR3: CASSADGEAHTQYF. In DNA, the CDR3 is TGTGCCAGCAGCGCCGACGGGGAAGCACATACGCAGTATTTT.

This sequence joins TRBV12-5 and TRBJ2-2, with 8 bases matching TRBD1. V lost 4 bases and J lost 1; bases outside the gene matches: 2. The CDR3 is 15 amino acids. Germline CDR1 reads LGHNT; CDR2 reads FRNRAP. CDR3 region: CASGSRGRNTGELFF. The DNA of the CDR3 is TGTGCTAGTGGTTCCAGGGGGCGGAACACCGGGGAGCTGTTTTTT.

The chain recombines TRBV5-4 with TRBJ1-2, with 7 bases that match TRBD1. The germline V gene has CDR1 SGHNT and CDR2 YYREEE (reference sequence). The trim removed 4 bases at V and 4 bases at J, leaving 7 bases unmatched. The CDR3 has 14 residues. Written as DNA, the CDR3 is TGTGCCAGCAGCGCCGTAGGACAGGTCTATGGCTACACCTTC. Translation gives CASSAVGQVYGYTF. Drawing the rest from reference TRBV5-4 and TRBJ1-2, the complete variable domain is ETGVTQSPTHLIKTRGQQVTLRCSSQSGHNTVSWYQQALGQGPQFIFQYYREEENGRGNFPPRFSGLQFPNYSSELNVNALELDDSALYLCASSAVGQVYGYTFGSGTRLTVV.

The chain has TRBV6-5 and TRBJ2-3; D is perhaps TRBD1 (5 bases). V was clipped by 2 bases and J by 11 bases, with 14 bases between them. Per germline, CDR1 MNHEY and CDR2 SVGAGI. CDR3 size: 13 residues. CDR3 DNA: TGTGCCAGCAGTTACCCCCAGGGTAGAGAGCAGTATTTT. Translation gives CASSYPQGREQYF.

This clone was observed a few times. V and J are TRBV30 and TRBJ1-1; D is unresolved. The CDR3 runs to 12 residues. Germline-derived CDR1 and CDR2 are GTSNPN and SVGIG (reference sequence). The V end was cut by 2 bases, the J end by 1 base, with 5 bases between. The CDR3 loop reads CAWSPWNTEAFF. For the CDR3, the DNA is TGTGCCTGGAGTCCGTGGAACACTGAAGCTTTCTTT.

In its sample, this clone was seen once. V is TRBV7-3 and J is TRBJ2-7; D call uncertain. CDR1 is SGHTA and CDR2 is FQGTGA in the germline V gene. This CDR3 is built from 13 residues. The V gene lost 4 bases and the J gene lost 5 bases, with 12 bases spanning the gap. The CDR3 DNA follows: TGTGCCAGCAGCTCCGCCGGTCCCGACGAGCAGTACTTC. Its protein is CASSSAGPDEQYF.

The rearrangement links TRBV30 to TRBJ2-2, with D possibly being TRBD1 (5 bases). The CDR3 is 16 residues long. The germline V and J ends were trimmed by 5 bases and 2 bases, with 18 bases remaining between them. The germline V gene has CDR1 GTSNPN and CDR2 SVGIG (reference sequence). CDR3 DNA: TGTGCCTGGGCCCTCAGGACACTCCTTAACACCGGGGAGCTGTTTTTT. Its protein is CAWALRTLLNTGELFF.

The CDR3 spells CASSLWQEGGYTF. The CDR3 DNA follows: TGTGCCAGCAGCTTATGGCAGGAAGGAGGCTACACCTTC. V gene TRBV7-2 combines with J gene TRBJ1-2, with D hard to call. V gave up 2 bases and J gave up 8 bases, with 12 bases separating them. Germline values: CDR1 SGHTA, CDR2 FQGNSA. The CDR3 loop spans 13 amino acids.

The sample holds one count of this clone. This chain joins TRBV11-2 and TRBJ2-3; no reliable D call. The CDR3 extends over 16 amino acids. V was shortened by 1 base and J by 2 bases, with 13 bases between the two germline ends. In germline, CDR1 is SGHAT, CDR2 FQNNGV. The chain's CDR3 is CASSLVSAAYTDTQYF. The CDR3 DNA sequence: TGTGCCAGCAGCTTAGTAAGCGCAGCGTACACAGATACGCAGTATTTT.

The J gene is TRBJ2-7, the V gene TRBV7-9; 9 bases match TRBD1. The V and J ends lost 4 bases and 0 bases, in that order; junction bases with no gene match: 4. Germline V gives CDR1 SEHNR, CDR2 FQNEAQ (reference sequence). CDR3 length equals 15 residues. CDR3 sequence: CASSSGQGLSYEQYF. In DNA, the CDR3 is TGTGCCAGCAGCTCGGGACAGGGCCTCTCCTACGAGCAGTACTTC.

The rearrangement joins TRBV7-9 to TRBJ1-2; D is uncertain. CDR1 and CDR2 (germline): SEHNR, FQNEAQ (reference sequence). Trimming removed 3 bases at V and 4 bases at J, with 12 bases between. The CDR3 sequence is 14 residues long. CDR3 sequence reads: CASSFPPGIYGYTF. The CDR3 DNA sequence: TGTGCCAGCAGCTTTCCCCCGGGTATCTATGGCTACACCTTC.

This clone was observed once. The chain combines TRBV30 with TRBJ2-7; D is unresolved. Germline loops: CDR1 GTSNPN, CDR2 SVGIG (reference sequence). The CDR3 contains 14 residues. Trimming cost V 1 base and J 0 bases, with 10 bases left between them. The DNA for the CDR3 is TGTGCCTGGAGTGGAACAGCAAGCTCCTACGAGCAGTACTTC. Amino acid sequence: CAWSGTASSYEQYF.

The rearrangement uses TRBV7-8 and TRBJ2-5; the D gene is possibly TRBD2 (6 bases). The CDR3 sequence is 14 residues long. Deletions cut 2 bases from V and 11 bases from J, with 18 bases between. Per the germline V gene, CDR1 is SGHVS and CDR2 is FQNEAQ. CDR3 loop: CASSLILGTGEQYF. CDR3 DNA sequence: TGTGCCAGCAGCTTAATTCTAGGAACGGGGGAGCAGTACTTC.

A single count supports this clone. The rearrangement links TRBV9 to TRBJ2-2; no definite D call. Germline CDR1 and CDR2: SGDLS and YYNGEE. The ends were cut back, 4 bases at V and 4 bases at J, with 17 bases in the middle. The CDR3 has 16 residues. CDR3 DNA sequence: TGTGCCAGCAGCAAAAACCCGACTCAACCCACCGGGGAGCTGTTTTTT. The encoded protein is CASSKNPTQPTGELFF.

This clone came up once. The chain recombines TRBV18 with TRBJ1-2, with D unresolved. The germline V gene encodes CDR1 KGHSH and CDR2 LQKENI. V shed 2 bases and J shed 0 bases, with 10 bases lying between them. The CDR3 spans 15 residues. CDR3 amino acids: CASSPNGYPNYGYTF. The CDR3 nucleotides are TGTGCCAGCTCACCAAACGGGTACCCTAACTATGGCTACACCTTC.

The chain links TRBV2 to TRBJ1-5; 11 bases fit TRBD1. The CDR3 consists of 17 residues. V shed 4 bases, J shed 0 bases, and the junction held 5 bases outside the gene matches. Germline V gene sequence: CDR1 SNHLY, CDR2 FYNNEI. In DNA, the CDR3 is TGTGCCAGCAGTGTGGGACAGGGGGGCTATAGCAATCAGCCCCAGCATTTT. It is translated as CASSVGQGGYSNQPQHF.

This sequence joins TRBV7-2 and TRBJ2-2; no reliable D call. The ends were cut back, 1 base at V and 4 bases at J, with 7 bases in the middle. In germline, CDR1 is SGHTA, CDR2 FQGNSA. The CDR3 consists of 14 residues. The CDR3 loop is CASSLGRFTGELFF. The DNA of the CDR3 is TGTGCCAGCAGCTTAGGGCGGTTCACCGGGGAGCTGTTTTTT.

The V call is TRBV5-6, the J call TRBJ2-7; 11 bases are a match to TRBD1. Germline assignment: CDR1 SGHDT and CDR2 YYEEEE. After removal of 3 bases from V and 1 base from J, the junction contained 3 bases not matched to a gene. The CDR3 has 15 amino acids. CDR3 sequence: CASSSGTGGSYEQYF. The CDR3 nucleotides read TGTGCCAGCAGCTCGGGGACAGGGGGTTCCTACGAGCAGTACTTC.